This T cell receptor (beta chain) originates from a study of T cells in Graves' hyperthyroidism and ophthalmopathy. Study summary: Blood from the periphery was taken at initial diagnosis, before any treatment. Regarding the study as a whole: Blood shared most expanded thyroid clonotypes above 0.001. The model anticipated ophthalmopathy a median approximately six months pre-onset.

Amplified TCR beta CDR3 regions came from RNA transcripts. HTBI primers were the set used in a first-round RT-PCR of the TCR CDR3. One entry per CDR3 protein, called by TCRdb with MiXCR from the multiplex PCR reads. The data show over 250,000 distinct CDR3 sequences, about 17% seen once. From germline, CDR1 is MNHEY and CDR2 SMNVEV (reference sequence). CDR3 length equals 14 residues. V was trimmed by 5 bases and J by 11 bases, leaving 21 bases between them. This clonotype appeared many times. Its antigen is unidentified. The PBMCs were sourced from fresh peripheral blood (about 9.7 ml). The rearrangement links TRBV27 to TRBJ1-1; D call uncertain. What was sequenced was blood. This clonotype was sampled from a woman in her sixties or seventies with Graves' ophthalmopathy. The CDR3 DNA is TGTGCCAGCAGTCTAGCGCAAAGGGAAAGTCAGGCTTTCTTT. This gives the protein CASSLAQRESQAFF.